The 11 T cell receptor beta chains below were found in one sample sequenced in a study of blood T cell repertoires in COVID-19. The method was immunoSEQ multiplex PCR; TCRdb's version includes in-frame clones alone and lacks a portion of them. The repertoire has more than 450,000 clones, around 90% of them found once; the top ten carry 0.7%. Sequencing was carried out using PBMCs or T cells enriched from blood (not recorded which). The receptors shown here come from a woman aged 18 to 35 who had recovered from COVID-19.

V and J are TRBV7-2 and TRBJ2-3, with 7 bases fitting TRBD1. The CDR3 consists of 14 residues. The germline CDR1 and CDR2 sequences are SGHTA and FQGNSA. The J segment lost 2 bases and the V segment lost 5 bases, leaving 4 bases of the junction unmatched. The CDR3 loop is CASSTGTVTDTQYF. CDR3 nucleotides: TGTGCCAGCAGCACCGGGACAGTCACAGATACGCAGTATTTT.

The chain joins TRBV20-1 to TRBJ2-7, with no clear D. Looked up from germline, CDR1 is DFQATT and CDR2 is SNEGSKA (reference sequence). CDR3 size: 14 residues. With 3 bases removed from V and 1 base from J, the gap between germline ends came to 13 bases. CDR3 sequence: CSASLENFSYEQYF. The CDR3 region has the DNA TGCAGTGCTAGTTTAGAGAATTTTTCCTACGAGCAGTACTTC.

The chain links TRBV30 to TRBJ2-5, with 10 bases matching TRBD1. The CDR3 runs to 17 residues. Trimming at V came to 1 base and at J to 1 base, leaving 9 bases not matched to a gene. CDR1 is GTSNPN, CDR2 SVGIG, per germline (reference sequence). CDR3 sequence reads: CAWSARRWDRGQETQYF. The DNA for the CDR3 is TGTGCCTGGAGTGCACGTCGATGGGACAGGGGCCAAGAGACCCAGTACTTC.

The genes are TRBV29-1 and TRBJ1-2, with 8 bases that match TRBD1. V was pared by 0 bases and J by 4 bases, with 4 bases of the junction left unmatched. CDR3 size: 14 residues. Germline-derived CDR1 and CDR2 are SQVTM and ANQGSEA. CDR3 coding DNA: TGCAGCGTTGAAGACCGGGACAGGACCTATGGCTACACCTTC. It encodes CSVEDRDRTYGYTF.

This rearrangement joins TRBV29-1 to TRBJ1-2, with 9 bases that match TRBD1. After removal of 8 bases from V and 5 bases from J, the junction contained 6 bases not matched to a gene. Germline CDR1 reads SQVTM; CDR2 reads ANQGSEA. The CDR3 contains 12 residues. The CDR3 region is CSSWTGDYGYTF. The CDR3 DNA reads as TGCAGCTCGTGGACAGGGGATTATGGCTACACCTTC.

This chain joins TRBV7-8 and TRBJ1-1; D is possibly TRBD1 (6 bases). The CDR3 is 16 residues long. Germline V CDR1 and CDR2: SGHVS, FQNEAQ. The V gene lost 0 bases and the J gene lost 1 base, with 12 bases spanning the gap. The CDR3 spells CASSLAQGRGNTEAFF. CDR3 in DNA: TGTGCCAGCAGCTTAGCACAGGGTAGAGGGAACACTGAAGCTTTCTTT.

The chain links TRBV2 to TRBJ1-1; D not certain. V shed 4 bases and J shed 1 base, with 4 bases lying between them. The CDR3 is 12 amino acids. Germline CDR1 and CDR2: SNHLY and FYNNEI. In nucleotides, the CDR3 is TGTGCCAGCAGTGCGGGGAACACTGAAGCTTTCTTT. Its translation: CASSAGNTEAFF. Variable domain in full (rest from reference TRBV2 and TRBJ1-1): EPEVTQTPSHQVTQMGQEVILRCVPISNHLYFYWYRQILGQKVEFLVSFYNNEISEKSEIFDDQFSVERPDGSNFTLKIRSTKLEDSAMYFCASSAGNTEAFFGQGTRLTVV.

This chain connects TRBV18 to TRBJ2-1; D is uncertain. Germline CDR1 and CDR2: KGHSH and LQKENI. The CDR3 totals 15 residues. The ends were cut back, 3 bases at V and 9 bases at J, with 18 bases in the middle. CDR3 nucleotides: TGTGCCAGCTCACCGGCCAGGTCCACAAACAGTGAGCAGTTCTTC. Protein: CASSPARSTNSEQFF.

The chain combines TRBV12-3 or TRBV12-4 with TRBJ1-1, with D unresolved. CDR3 size: 13 residues. V gave up 3 bases and J gave up 4 bases, with 9 bases separating them. CDR3 coding DNA: TGTGCCAGCAGTTTCGCGGGGAGCACTGAAGCTTTCTTT. This sequence encodes CASSFAGSTEAFF.

The rearrangement uses TRBV3-1 (or the pseudogene TRBV3-2) and TRBJ2-1, with a tentative D call TRBD2 (5 bases). The length of the CDR3 is 14 residues. V was pared by 1 base and J by 7 bases, with 11 bases between. The germline V gene has CDR1 LGHDT and CDR2 YNNKEL (reference sequence). The CDR3 spells CASSQAREGNEQFF. The CDR3 DNA reads TGTGCCAGCAGCCAAGCGAGGGAAGGGAATGAGCAGTTCTTC.

V usage is TRBV30 and J usage is TRBJ1-2, with a weak D call TRBD1 (5 bases). Germline CDR1 GTSNPN, CDR2 SVGIG (reference sequence). This CDR3 has 14 residues. V lost 2 bases, J lost 1 base, and 11 bases lay in between. In DNA form, the CDR3 reads TGTGCCTGGAGTAGATGGGGGGATAACTATGGCTACACCTTC. As protein: CAWSRWGDNYGYTF.